These 21 T cell receptor beta chains share one sample of origin, sequenced in a study of siplizumab effects on memory and regulatory T cells (dated by TCRdb to the late 2010s). Library construction relied on the immunoSEQ multiplex PCR assay. TCRdb limited this immuneACCESS table to in-frame rearrangements with V and J called. A share of clones is missing; checked studies link under half to unresolved V genes, and the rest is unexplained. This sample gives about 110,000 clones in total; about 92% of them show up just once. 0.75% of the sample is held by the ten biggest clonotypes. The material sequenced was Tregs sorted from blood. The source of these receptors is a human donor in good health.

This clone was seen a single time. This chain connects TRBV28 to TRBJ2-5, with 12 nucleotides matching TRBD1. The length of the CDR3 is 16 residues. Looked up from germline, CDR1 is MDHEN and CDR2 is SYDVKM. The V and J ends lost 5 bases and 7 bases, in that order; junction bases with no gene match: 11. The CDR3 region is CASSRRGTGGWGTQYF. For the CDR3, the DNA is TGTGCCAGCAGTCGCCGAGGGACAGGGGGCTGGGGGACCCAGTACTTC.

The chain links TRBV5-5 to TRBJ1-2; D unresolved. Germline V CDR1 and CDR2: SGHKS, YYEKEE (reference sequence). The CDR3 is made up of 14 amino acids. V was pared by 3 bases and J by 6 bases, with 15 bases between. The CDR3 coding sequence is TGTGCCAGCAGCTCCGGATCGGGAAGTCATGGCTACACCTTC. Translated: CASSSGSGSHGYTF.

The chain uses TRBV6-5 and TRBJ2-7; TRBD1 matches at 10 bases. Germline CDR1 reads MNHEY; CDR2 reads SVGAGI. The CDR3 spans 13 residues. V shed 8 bases, J shed 4 bases, and the junction held 5 bases outside the gene matches. CDR3 coding DNA: TGTGCCAGCGGGACAGGGGTCGGTTACGAGCAGTACTTC. Protein product: CASGTGVGYEQYF.

This clone has a handful of counts. The gene calls are TRBV5-6 and TRBJ2-6, with 8 positions matching TRBD1. Germline lookup yields CDR1 SGHDT and CDR2 YYEEEE. The CDR3 length is 15 residues. J was trimmed by 2 bases and V by 3 bases; bases with no gene match: 1. CDR3 DNA: TGTGCCAGCAGCTGGACAGGGACTGGGGCCAACGTCCTGACTTTC. Its protein is CASSWTGTGANVLTF.

J is TRBJ2-7 and V is TRBV18; no reliable D call. Trimming removed 6 bases from V and 6 bases from J, with 15 bases in between. The CDR3 is made up of 13 amino acids. In germline, CDR1 is KGHSH, CDR2 LQKENI. The CDR3 DNA reads as TGTGCCAGCTCGCCTTCGCGGTCAGCCGAGCAGTACTTC. Protein: CASSPSRSAEQYF.

The CDR3 sequence is CASSLGEMGASDTQYF. CDR3 DNA sequence: TGCGCCAGCAGCTTGGGGGAGATGGGGGCGTCAGATACGCAGTATTTT. The chain links TRBV5-1 to TRBJ2-3, with D possibly matching TRBD1 (6 bases). Per the germline V gene, CDR1 is SGHRS and CDR2 is YFSETQ. The CDR3 sequence is 16 residues long. V dropped 0 bases and J dropped 4 bases, with 15 bases sitting between them.

V is TRBV6-6 and J is TRBJ1-2, with a possible D match to TRBD1 (6 bases). Germline-derived CDR1 and CDR2 are MNHNY and SVGAGI (reference sequence). This CDR3 is built from 15 residues. V lost 6 bases, J lost 3 bases, and 17 bases lay in between. CDR3: CASSLRGARDYGYTF. In DNA, the CDR3 is TGTGCCAGCAGCCTGCGGGGGGCGCGGGACTATGGCTACACCTTC.

The chain is built from TRBV7-9 and TRBJ1-2, with TRBD1 matching 10 bases. The germline V gene has CDR1 SEHNR and CDR2 FQNEAQ (reference sequence). The CDR3 totals 14 residues. The ends lost 3 bases at V and 4 bases at J; junction bases unmatched: 2. The CDR3 is CASSFGTGAYGYTF. In DNA, the CDR3 is TGTGCCAGCAGCTTTGGGACAGGGGCCTATGGCTACACCTTC.

The V and J genes are TRBV9 and TRBJ2-3, with a possible D match to TRBD2 (6 bases). Trimming removed 2 bases at V and 7 bases at J, with 14 bases between. The CDR3 spans 14 residues. Germline-derived CDR1 and CDR2 are SGDLS and YYNGEE. The CDR3 DNA is TGTGCCAGCAGCGTCGGGCCCGGAGGGAATACGCAGTATTTT. This sequence encodes CASSVGPGGNTQYF.

The gene calls are TRBV5-1 and TRBJ1-4; TRBD1 might be the D (6 bases). Germline V CDR1 and CDR2: SGHRS, YFSETQ. Trimming left V 4 bases short and J 7 bases short, with 14 bases between. The CDR3 has 14 amino acids. In DNA, the CDR3 is TGCGCCAGCAGCCAGGGACAATCTGGTGAAAAACTGTTTTTT. Translation: CASSQGQSGEKLFF. Supplemented by reference TRBV5-1 and TRBJ1-4, the full variable domain reads KAGVTQTPRYLIKTRGQQVTLSCSPISGHRSVSWYQQTPGQGLQFLFEYFSETQRNKGNFPGRFSGRQFSNSRSEMNVSTLELGDSALYLCASSQGQSGEKLFFGSGTQLSVL.

The CDR3 nucleotides are TGCAGTGCCACAACAGGATACGAGCAGTACTTC. Protein product: CSATTGYEQYF. The chain combines TRBV20-1 with TRBJ2-7, with a weak D call TRBD1 (5 bases). Germline CDR1 reads DFQATT; CDR2 reads SNEGSKA (reference sequence). The CDR3 spans 11 residues. Trimming left V 6 bases short and J 4 bases short, with 10 bases between.

V usage is TRBV5-6 and J usage is TRBJ1-1, with D uncertain. The length of the CDR3 is 15 residues. V lost 0 bases, J lost 0 bases, and 9 bases lay in between. Looked up from germline, CDR1 is SGHDT and CDR2 is YYEEEE. The CDR3: CASSLGQIMNTEAFF. For the CDR3, the DNA is TGTGCCAGCAGCTTGGGGCAGATCATGAACACTGAAGCTTTCTTT.

This clone has just one count. The J gene is TRBJ2-2, the V gene TRBV5-1, with D possibly TRBD1 on 6 matching bases. V shed 0 bases and J shed 6 bases, with 6 bases lying between them. Germline V gene data show CDR1 as SGHRS and CDR2 as YFSETQ. The CDR3 extends over 13 amino acids. Here the CDR3 reads CASSLEGAGELFF. CDR3 nucleotide sequence: TGCGCCAGCAGCTTGGAGGGGGCCGGGGAGCTGTTTTTT. Using reference TRBV5-1 and TRBJ2-2 for the parts outside the CDR3, the full variable domain is KAGVTQTPRYLIKTRGQQVTLSCSPISGHRSVSWYQQTPGQGLQFLFEYFSETQRNKGNFPGRFSGRQFSNSRSEMNVSTLELGDSALYLCASSLEGAGELFFGEGSRLTVL.

The chain couples TRBV11-2 to TRBJ2-2; maybe TRBD1 (6 bases). In germline, CDR1 is SGHAT, CDR2 FQNNGV. The CDR3 totals 15 residues. V shed 9 bases and J shed 6 bases, with 20 bases lying between them. The CDR3 DNA follows: TGTGCCAGTAATCTTGGGGGCGGTTTCCCCGGGGAGCTGTTTTTT. This codes for CASNLGGGFPGELFF.

V and J are TRBV5-1 and TRBJ2-3; TRBD2 might be the D (6 bases). The CDR3 length is 15 residues. The V and J ends lost 0 bases and 2 bases respectively, with 10 bases between them. CDR1 is SGHRS and CDR2 is YFSETQ in the germline V gene. CDR3 protein: CASSLGGGITDTQYF. CDR3 DNA sequence: TGCGCCAGCAGCTTGGGTGGCGGGATCACAGATACGCAGTATTTT.

The V and J genes are TRBV29-1 and TRBJ2-3; D may be TRBD1 (5 bases). The CDR3 spans 12 residues. Germline CDR1 reads SQVTM; CDR2 reads ANQGSEA. The germline V and J ends were trimmed by 7 bases and 6 bases, with 14 bases remaining between them. Here the CDR3 DNA reads TGCAGCGCCCGACTTGCAGGGGATACGCAGTATTTT. Its translation is CSARLAGDTQYF.

This sequence joins TRBV28 and TRBJ2-7; TRBD1 agrees at 12 bases. Germline V gene sequence: CDR1 MDHEN, CDR2 SYDVKM. J was trimmed by 2 bases and V by 8 bases; bases with no gene match: 7. This CDR3 contains 15 residues. The chain's CDR3 is CASYLGQGAPYEQYF. The CDR3, as DNA: TGTGCCAGCTATTTGGGACAGGGGGCCCCCTACGAGCAGTACTTC.

V gene TRBV7-8 combines with J gene TRBJ2-2; TRBD2 matches at 11 bases. CDR1 and CDR2 from the germline V gene are SGHVS and FQNEAQ. V lost 4 bases and J lost 7; bases outside the gene matches: 11. The CDR3 covers 17 residues. As DNA, the CDR3 is TGTGCCAGCAGCTCCGAGGGTAGCGGGGGGGCCGGCGGGGAGCTGTTTTTT. This gives the protein CASSSEGSGGAGGELFF.

The chain carries TRBV2 and TRBJ1-1; a possible D gene is TRBD1 (6 bases). Trimming took 8 bases from V and 3 from J, leaving 13 bases between them. Per the germline V gene, CDR1 is SNHLY and CDR2 is FYNNEI. The CDR3 is 13 residues long. CDR3 DNA sequence: TGTGCCAGCGGAGGTCAGGGGTACACTGAAGCTTTCTTT. It yields the protein CASGGQGYTEAFF. The full variable domain, in which reference TRBV2 and TRBJ1-1 provide the parts outside the CDR3, is EPEVTQTPSHQVTQMGQEVILRCVPISNHLYFYWYRQILGQKVEFLVSFYNNEISEKSEIFDDQFSVERPDGSNFTLKIRSTKLEDSAMYFCASGGQGYTEAFFGQGTRLTVV.

V is TRBV5-5 and J is TRBJ2-7; D perhaps matches TRBD2 (6 bases). The length of the CDR3 is 15 residues. Looked up from germline, CDR1 is SGHKS and CDR2 is YYEKEE (reference sequence). With 3 bases removed from V and 1 base from J, the gap between germline ends came to 14 bases. The DNA of the CDR3 is TGTGCCAGCAGCTACACCCCTGGGACTTCCTACGAGCAGTACTTC. As protein: CASSYTPGTSYEQYF.

The chain employs TRBV7-2 and TRBJ2-3; D not certain. There are 13 residues in the CDR3. Trimming took 5 bases from V and 6 from J, leaving 12 bases between them. In germline, CDR1 is SGHTA, CDR2 FQGNSA. CDR3 in amino acids: CASSQDWSDTQYF. The DNA of the CDR3 is TGTGCCAGCAGCCAAGATTGGAGTGATACGCAGTATTTT.